This T cell receptor beta chain is from a study of blood T cell repertoires in COVID-19. Whole-study context: Samples came from the United States, Italy and Spain, spanning acute and convalescent COVID-19. PBMCs, B-cell-depleted T cells, or T cells provided the cDNA or gDNA that made up the material.

V was trimmed by 8 bases and J by 1 base, leaving 11 bases between them. The CDR3 contains 14 residues. Germline CDR1 is KGHSH and CDR2 is LQKENI. In the original workflow: Amplification of reference gene primers provided the estimated nucleated cell counts. Libraries were prepared by immunoSEQ multiplex PCR; TCRdb keeps only in-frame clonotypes and omits some of them. The D gene and trimming were derived from the DNA, and the V and J assignments and clone size from that table. The table includes around 430,000 clones, around 88% detected once. It was during active infection that Seattle patients were enrolled and then longitudinally followed.

The chain employs TRBV18 and TRBJ2-2; maybe TRBD1 (6 bases). The receptor's source is a woman aged 45-65 years with COVID-19, enrolled during active disease. Sequencing input: peripheral blood. The CDR3 coding sequence is TGTGCCAGCCATGAGGGACAGAACACCGGGGAGCTGTTTTTT. Its protein product is CASHEGQNTGELFF.